One sample yielded the 30 T cell receptor beta chains listed below, sequenced in a study of T cells in Graves' hyperthyroidism and ophthalmopathy. Amplified regions were TCR beta CDR3 sequences from RNA transcripts. The primer set for the first-round RT-PCR of the TCR CDR3 was HTBI. TCRdb called the multiplex PCR reads again in MiXCR, with one record for every CDR3 protein. The table includes 500,000 to 600,000 distinct CDR3 sequences, about 46% detected once. The sample taken for sequencing was peripheral blood or thyroid tissue (not recorded which). The source is an adult woman with Graves' disease, either hyperthyroidism or ophthalmopathy (not recorded which).

A word on this clonotype: The germline gene is not matched at one end of the junction; a read error may be the cause. The V and J genes are TRBV7-9 and TRBJ2-7; TRBD1 or TRBD2 may be the D gene (6 bases each). The J call may not be correct, given that the DNA end is closer to TRBJ2-5. CDR3 size: 15 residues. Germline lookup yields CDR1 SEHNR and CDR2 FQNEAQ (reference sequence). The DNA of the CDR3 is TGCGCCAGCAGCCAAGGGGGGACGGAAGGGGAGACCCAGTACTTC. Protein sequence: CASSQGGTEGETQYF.

Regarding this clonotype: With a much larger clone just one base away, this may be a read error. DNA for the CDR3: TGTGCCAGCAGCCAGCCCCGGGACTCACGAACCGGGGGGCTGTTTTTT. It specifies CASSQPRDSRTGGLFF. The chain is built from TRBV14 and TRBJ2-2; tentatively, D is TRBD2 (6 bases). This CDR3 contains 16 residues. Germline V lookup: CDR1 SGHDN, CDR2 FVKESK.

This clonotype was counted only a few times. This chain uses TRBV20-1 with TRBJ2-2; TRBD1 might be the D (6 bases). CDR3 length: 13 amino acids. Trimming stripped 3 bases from V and 4 bases from J, with 9 bases between. The germline CDR1 and CDR2 sequences are DFQATT and SNEGSKA (reference sequence). The chain's CDR3 is CSASRGSTGELFF. The CDR3 coding sequence is TGCAGTGCTAGCAGGGGAAGCACCGGGGAGCTGTTTTTT.

Remarks on this clonotype: The CDR3 does not end in the conserved phenylalanine or tryptophan, so this is likely a read error. The DNA is omitted, as the CDR3 cannot be located on it reliably, and the CDR3 follows TCRdb's listing. The chain couples TRBV29-1 to TRBJ2-6; the table assigns TRBD1, which was not confirmed against the DNA. CDR1 is SQVTM, CDR2 ANQGSEA, per germline. The CDR3 sequence runs 8 residues, both termini included. CDR3 region: CSVDAQAT.

The gene calls are TRBV20-1 and TRBJ1-2; 7 bases line up with TRBD1. Trimming took 3 bases from V and 4 from J; bases not matched to a gene: 11. The CDR3 length is 15 residues. Germline CDR1 DFQATT, CDR2 SNEGSKA (reference sequence). The CDR3 DNA follows: TGCAGTGCTAGCGACCCGACAGGGACTTCCTATGGCTACACCTTC. Translated: CSASDPTGTSYGYTF.

This clonotype has just a few counts. The chain carries TRBV10-3 and TRBJ1-3; D is perhaps TRBD1 (6 bases). Germline-derived CDR1 and CDR2 are ENHRY and SYGVKD. The CDR3 has 17 amino acids. V was pared by 3 bases and J by 8 bases, with 23 bases between. The chain's CDR3 is CAISETGRANYGYTIYF. The DNA of the CDR3 is TGTGCCATCAGTGAAACAGGGAGGGCTAACTATGGCTACACCATATATTTT.

The sample holds one count of this clonotype. The rearrangement joins TRBV9 to TRBJ2-7, with no clear D. The CDR3 length is 12 residues. Trimming took off 4 bases at V and 6 bases at J, with 11 bases between the two ends. Germline values: CDR1 SGDLS, CDR2 YYNGEE. The CDR3 region has the DNA TGTGCCAGCAGCTTGGAAGAAGGCGAGCAGTACTTC. It encodes CASSLEEGEQYF.

This chain uses TRBV7-9 with TRBJ2-7; 8 nucleotides match TRBD1. Germline assignment: CDR1 SEHNR and CDR2 FQNEAQ (reference sequence). The CDR3 spans 15 residues. V was clipped by 1 base and J by 3 bases; unmatched bases: 5. CDR3 DNA sequence: TGTGCCAGCAGCTTAGGCCGGGACAGGAACTACGAGCAGTACTTC. Translating it yields CASSLGRDRNYEQYF.

This clonotype turned up a few times. The gene calls are TRBV7-3 and TRBJ2-1; D gene unclear. V lost 5 bases and J lost 10, with 3 bases in between. CDR1 and CDR2 (germline): SGHTA, FQGTGA. There are 9 residues in the CDR3. For the CDR3, the DNA is TGTGCCAGCAGCAAAGAGCAGTTCTTC. Amino acid sequence: CASSKEQFF.

Only a few counts were recorded for this clonotype. The chain combines TRBV27 with TRBJ1-1; tentatively, D is TRBD1 (5 bases). The V end lost 5 bases, the J end lost 0 bases, and 10 bases lay between the germline ends. The CDR3 runs 14 residues. Germline CDR1 and CDR2: MNHEY and SMNVEV (reference sequence). The CDR3 coding sequence is TGTGCCAGCAGTCCCGGGGGTATGAACACTGAAGCTTTCTTT. This gives the protein CASSPGGMNTEAFF.

This clonotype turned up a few times. The V gene is TRBV9, the J gene TRBJ1-1, with a possible D match to TRBD1 (6 bases). V lost 2 bases and J lost 2, with 10 bases in between. Germline CDR1 and CDR2: SGDLS and YYNGEE. CDR3 length equals 14 residues. CDR3 sequence reads: CASSVRDTNTEAFF. DNA of the CDR3: TGTGCCAGCAGCGTCCGGGACACCAACACTGAAGCTTTCTTT.

The chain is built from TRBV10-3 and TRBJ2-5; D is ambiguous. Germline lookup yields CDR1 ENHRY and CDR2 SYGVKD. V gave up 1 base and J gave up 7 bases, with 4 bases separating them. The CDR3 has 11 amino acids. The CDR3 reads CAISEYGTQYF. Written as DNA, the CDR3 is TGTGCCATCAGTGAGTATGGGACCCAGTACTTC.

There are many counts of this clonotype. This rearrangement joins TRBV2 to TRBJ2-7; D tentatively reads TRBD1 or TRBD2 (5 bases each). CDR1 and CDR2 (germline): SNHLY, FYNNEI. The CDR3 length is 12 residues. V was cut by 8 bases and J by 0 bases, with 8 bases left in between. CDR3 residues: CASVGASYEQYF. DNA for the CDR3: TGTGCCAGCGTCGGGGCCTCCTACGAGCAGTACTTC.

This rearrangement joins TRBV7-2 to TRBJ2-1, with D tentatively TRBD2 (5 bases). The CDR3 spans 12 residues. Germline V gene data show CDR1 as SGHTA and CDR2 as FQGNSA. Trimming stripped 5 bases from V and 8 bases from J, with 10 bases between. For the CDR3, the DNA is TGTGCCAGCAGCATCTCGAGGGATGAGCAGTTCTTC. It codes for CASSISRDEQFF.

In regard to this clonotype: A read error is possible here, since a much larger clone lies one base away. J is TRBJ2-7 and V is TRBV5-8; the D gene is possibly TRBD2 (5 bases). This CDR3 has 15 residues. V was shortened by 1 base and J by 3 bases, with 14 bases between the two germline ends. CDR1 and CDR2 from the germline V gene are SGHTS and YDEGEE. Here the CDR3 reads CASSLRPSSNYEQYF. CDR3 bases: TGTGCCAGCAGCTTGCGGCCTAGCAGTAACTACGAGCAGTACTTC.

The rearrangement joins TRBV9 to TRBJ2-7; 10 bases line up with TRBD1. Unmatched junction bases numbered 9, after V lost 6 bases and J lost 3 bases. This CDR3 has 15 residues. Germline values: CDR1 SGDLS, CDR2 YYNGEE. The DNA of the CDR3 is TGTGCCAGCACCTTCGGGACAGGGGTTGACTACGAGCAGTACTTC. It yields the protein CASTFGTGVDYEQYF.

The V gene is TRBV29-1, the J gene TRBJ1-4; D uncertain. V was clipped by 5 bases and J by 10 bases, with 11 bases between them. The length of the CDR3 is 11 residues. Per germline, CDR1 SQVTM and CDR2 ANQGSEA. The CDR3 sequence is CSVLVYGKLFF. DNA for the CDR3: TGCAGCGTTCTGGTGTACGGAAAACTGTTTTTT. Full variable domain (missing parts from reference TRBV29-1 and TRBJ1-4): SAVISQKPSRDICQRGTSLTIQCQVDSQVTMMFWYRQQPGQSLTLIATANQGSEATYESGFVIDKFPISRPNLTFSTLTVSNMSPEDSSIYLCSVLVYGKLFFGSGTQLSVL.

The V call is TRBV20-1, the J call TRBJ1-2; 10 bases are a match to TRBD1. The CDR3 runs to 15 residues. The J segment lost 3 bases and the V segment lost 6 bases, leaving 10 bases of the junction unmatched. Germline CDR1 is DFQATT and CDR2 is SNEGSKA (reference sequence). CDR3 in amino acids: CSALTSGTGDYGYTF. CDR3 nucleotides: TGCAGTGCCCTGACTAGCGGGACAGGGGACTATGGCTACACCTTC.

This clonotype was recorded many times. V usage is TRBV7-2 and J usage is TRBJ2-5, with D unclear. Germline CDR1 reads SGHTA; CDR2 reads FQGNSA. The CDR3 spans 13 residues. Trimming left V 5 bases short and J 4 bases short, with 11 bases between. The CDR3 DNA reads as TGTGCCAGCAGCCCTCAGCTGGCAGAGACCCAGTACTTC. It translates to CASSPQLAETQYF.

The chain couples TRBV12-3 or TRBV12-4 to TRBJ2-5; D uncertain. V was pared by 4 bases and J by 7 bases, with 10 bases between. The CDR3 has 12 residues. This chain's CDR3 is CASSSGSMTQYF. The CDR3 DNA reads as TGTGCCAGCAGTTCAGGCTCCATGACCCAGTACTTC.

This clonotype has just a few counts. A clone one base away is much larger, so this may be a read error. Because it lacks the conserved phenylalanine or tryptophan at the end, this CDR3 is likely a read error. The chain combines TRBV20-1 with TRBJ2-7; TRBD2 is a possible D gene (5 bases). V dropped 6 bases and J dropped 6 bases, with 18 bases sitting between them. CDR3 length: 13 amino acids. Germline CDR1 reads DFQATT; CDR2 reads SNEGSKA (reference sequence). The CDR3 DNA is TGCAGTGCACGGACTCGCCTGGATACCGAGCAGTACCTC. Translating gives CSARTRLDTEQYL.

This chain uses TRBV2 with TRBJ2-5, with 9 nucleotides matching TRBD1. CDR1 and CDR2 (germline): SNHLY, FYNNEI. The CDR3 spans 15 residues. J lost 5 bases, V lost 4 bases, and 8 bases had no gene match. The CDR3 loop is CASSAKADRGETQYF. In nucleotides, the CDR3 is TGTGCCAGCAGTGCCAAAGCGGACAGGGGCGAGACCCAGTACTTC.

The genes are TRBV25-1 and TRBJ2-2, with 9 bases lining up with TRBD2. The CDR3 spans 19 residues. Trimming removed 1 base from V and 5 bases from J; junction bases left unmatched: 14. CDR1 is MGHDK, CDR2 SYGVNS, per germline. The CDR3 sequence is CASSESAVKTSGNTGELFF. CDR3 nucleotide sequence: TGTGCCAGCAGTGAATCCGCCGTAAAGACTAGCGGAAATACCGGGGAGCTGTTTTTT. Combining the CDR3 with reference TRBV25-1 and TRBJ2-2 gives the whole variable domain EADIYQTPRYLVIGTGKKITLECSQTMGHDKMYWYQQDPGMELHLIHYSYGVNSTEKGDLSSESTVSRIRTEHFPLTLESARPSHTSQYLCASSESAVKTSGNTGELFFGEGSRLTVL.

This clonotype showed up just once. The chain has TRBV14 and TRBJ2-1, with a weak D call TRBD2 (6 bases). Germline V gene data show CDR1 as SGHDN and CDR2 as FVKESK. The V end was cut by 8 bases, the J end by 13 bases, with 27 bases between. The CDR3 contains 15 residues. The CDR3 nucleotides read TGTGCCAGCTCACCAAGGGAACAGGATCGGGAGACCCAGTTCTTC. Translation: CASSPREQDRETQFF.

The chain links TRBV7-8 to TRBJ2-5; a weak D match, TRBD1 (7 bases). The CDR3 is 15 amino acids. Trimming cost V 5 bases and J 4 bases, with 17 bases left between them. The V gene's germline CDR1 is SGHVS and CDR2 FQNEAQ. The CDR3 DNA reads as TGTGCCAGCAGCATCGGACAGGCGCGGGGAGAGACCCAGTACTTC. This codes for CASSIGQARGETQYF.

The chain employs TRBV28 and TRBJ1-1, with D unclear. Germline V CDR1 and CDR2: MDHEN, SYDVKM. This CDR3 region has 15 residues. Trimming stripped 6 bases from V and 8 bases from J, with 22 bases between. The CDR3 DNA sequence: TGTGCCAGCAGCCTCCCCGCCCTCGGAGGCCGGGAAGCTTTCTTT. It encodes CASSLPALGGREAFF.

The chain has TRBV7-2 and TRBJ2-3; a weak D match, TRBD2 (5 bases). Germline-derived CDR1 and CDR2 are SGHTA and FQGNSA. The V gene lost 7 bases and the J gene lost 5 bases, with 19 bases spanning the gap. The CDR3 contains 15 residues. CDR3 bases: TGTGCCAGCACCCGCGGACTCCCCCGAGGAGATACGCAGTATTTT. It translates to CASTRGLPRGDTQYF.

The gene calls are TRBV20-1 and TRBJ1-1; D unresolved. CDR1 is DFQATT, CDR2 SNEGSKA, per germline (reference sequence). Trimming pared 6 bases from V and 1 base from J, leaving 12 bases between. The CDR3 runs 13 residues. This CDR3 reads CSARNSQNTEAFF. In nucleotides, the CDR3 is TGCAGTGCCAGGAACAGCCAGAACACTGAAGCTTTCTTT.

On this clonotype: Relative to the germline gene, one junction end is altered; a read error may explain this. The V call is TRBV5-8, the J call TRBJ2-5; D perhaps matches TRBD2 (5 bases). This CDR3 has 13 amino acids. Germline V CDR1 and CDR2: SGHTS, YDEGEE. The CDR3 sequence: CASGLLGGETQYF. CDR3 nucleotide sequence: TGTGCCAGCGGCTTACTAGGAGGAGAGACCCAATACTTC.

V gene TRBV28 combines with J gene TRBJ2-5; TRBD1 aligns across 7 bases. Trimming removed 7 bases from V and 3 bases from J; junction bases left unmatched: 14. The CDR3 totals 16 residues. Germline CDR1 reads MDHEN; CDR2 reads SYDVKM. CDR3 DNA sequence: TGTGCCAGCACCCAACTCGGACAGGTTCGAAAAGAGACCCAGTACTTC. Translation gives CASTQLGQVRKETQYF.